Listed here are 25 T cell receptor beta chains from one sample, sequenced in a study of read filtering for tumor transcriptome and immune sequencing. From 350 to 500 ng of RNA, a library with molecular barcoded alpha/delta and beta/gamma adaptors was made. TCRdb re-called the reads with MiXCR, one entry per CDR3 protein. This table has around 65,000 distinct CDR3 sequences, less than 20% appearing once. Sequenced material: a population of CD138-negative cells sorted from bone marrow. The receptor source for this set is a donor at least 40 years old with multiple myeloma.

There are many counts of this clonotype. The chain couples TRBV14 to TRBJ2-2; the D gene is possibly TRBD1 (5 bases). Germline CDR1 and CDR2: SGHDN and FVKESK. The CDR3 covers 14 residues. Trimming took 3 bases from V and 3 from J, leaving 8 bases between them. As DNA, the CDR3 is TGTGCCAGCAGCCATGGACATCACACCGGGGAGCTGTTTTTT. This translates into CASSHGHHTGELFF. Complete variable domain (other parts from reference TRBV14 and TRBJ2-2): EAGVTQFPSHSVIEKGQTVTLRCDPISGHDNLYWYRRVMGKEIKFLLHFVKESKQDESGMPNNRFLAERTGGTYSTLKVQPAELEDSGVYFCASSHGHHTGELFFGEGSRLTVL.

This chain joins TRBV28 and TRBJ1-1, with 7 bases matching TRBD1. Germline V gene data show CDR1 as MDHEN and CDR2 as SYDVKM. This CDR3 spans 14 amino acids. V shed 7 bases and J 0 bases; nucleotides not matched to a gene: 5. This CDR3 reads CASTRGQLNTEAFF. The CDR3 DNA reads as TGTGCCAGCACCCGGGGACAGTTGAACACTGAAGCTTTCTTT.

This clonotype has only a few counts. The chain uses TRBV7-3 and TRBJ2-1; 10 bases map to TRBD1. CDR3 length: 17 amino acids. The V segment lost 3 bases and the J segment 4 bases; nucleotides outside the gene matches: 9. CDR1 is SGHTA, CDR2 FQGTGA, per germline. CDR3 protein: CASSFDMAGQGYNEQFF. Here the CDR3 DNA reads TGTGCCAGCAGCTTCGACATGGCGGGACAGGGGTACAATGAGCAGTTCTTC.

At least ten counts were recorded for this clonotype. The rearrangement uses TRBV20-1 and TRBJ2-7, with 7 positions matching TRBD2. Germline V CDR1 and CDR2: DFQATT, SNEGSKA (reference sequence). The junction had 6 bases not matched to a gene; V was cut back by 0 bases and J by 4 bases. The CDR3 is made up of 14 amino acids. Here the CDR3 reads CSARDSLAGYEQYF. DNA of the CDR3: TGCAGTGCTAGAGATAGTTTAGCGGGTTACGAGCAGTACTTC.

This clonotype was found many times. The genes are TRBV12-3 or TRBV12-4 and TRBJ2-2; either TRBD1 or TRBD2 may fit D (5 bases each). CDR3 length equals 14 residues. Trimming cost V 6 bases and J 4 bases, with 12 bases left between them. CDR3 protein: CASRPGRSTGELFF. CDR3 nucleotide sequence: TGTGCCAGCAGGCCGGGACGGTCCACCGGGGAGCTGTTTTTT.

This clonotype was counted at least ten times. The rearrangement links TRBV4-2 to TRBJ2-5; perhaps TRBD2 as D (6 bases). The CDR3 consists of 15 residues. With 5 bases removed from V and 2 bases from J, the gap between germline ends came to 15 bases. The germline CDR1 and CDR2 sequences are LGHNA and YNFKEQ. The chain's CDR3 is CASSSNVRGQETQYF. DNA of the CDR3: TGTGCCAGCAGCTCGAACGTACGGGGGCAAGAGACCCAGTACTTC.

As regards this clonotype: At one boundary the junction diverges from the germline segment, which might be a read error. The chain combines TRBV5-1 with TRBJ1-4, with a tentative D call TRBD1 (5 bases). In germline, CDR1 is SGHRS, CDR2 YFSETQ. This CDR3 region has 15 residues. This CDR3 reads CDSSPGGFGKEKLFF. Here the CDR3 DNA reads TGCGACAGCAGCCCGGGGGGATTCGGAAAGGAAAAACTGTTTTTT.

This clonotype was detected ten times or more. The chain links TRBV5-1 to TRBJ2-1, with a tentative D call TRBD2 (7 bases). The V gene's germline CDR1 is SGHRS and CDR2 YFSETQ. The CDR3 is made up of 15 amino acids. The germline V and J ends were trimmed by 0 bases and 8 bases, with 15 bases remaining between them. CDR3 loop: CASSLGGGAGHEQFF. The CDR3 bases are TGCGCCAGCAGCTTGGGGGGGGGGGCCGGCCATGAGCAGTTCTTC.

The chain uses TRBV6-1 and TRBJ2-4; 7 bases are shared with TRBD1. The CDR3 runs 15 residues. Trimming took 4 bases from V and 8 from J; bases not matched to a gene: 11. The germline CDR1 and CDR2 sequences are MNHNS and SASEGT. CDR3 region: CASSATRDSVDIQYF. CDR3 in DNA: TGTGCCAGCAGTGCAACTCGGGACAGCGTAGACATTCAGTACTTC.

Concerning this clonotype: Compared with germline, one end of the junction differs, possibly owing to a read error. The chain couples TRBV28 to TRBJ1-3, with 7 bases lining up with TRBD1. The CDR3 is 16 amino acids. Germline CDR1 is MDHEN and CDR2 is SYDVKM. CDR3 in amino acids: CACSWVRGISGNTIYF. CDR3 DNA sequence: TGTGCCTGCAGTTGGGTCAGGGGGATCTCTGGAAACACCATATATTTT. Full variable domain (outside the CDR3, taken from reference TRBV28 and TRBJ1-3): DVKVTQSSRYLVKRTGEKVFLECVQDMDHENMFWYRQDPGLGLRLIYFSYDVKMKEKGDIPEGYSVSREKKERFSLILESASTNQTSMYLCACSWVRGISGNTIYFGEGSWLTVV.

The rearrangement uses TRBV4-1 and TRBJ1-2; tentatively, D is TRBD1 (5 bases). The CDR3 totals 16 residues. Germline values: CDR1 MGHRA, CDR2 YSYEKL. Between the trimmed V and J ends, which lost 0 bases and 6 bases, there was a span of 17 bases. CDR3 residues: CASSQDPGQGLDGYTF. The CDR3 DNA reads as TGCGCCAGCAGCCAAGATCCCGGGCAGGGCTTGGATGGCTACACCTTC.

This clonotype was recorded at least ten times. J is TRBJ2-2 and V is TRBV19; TRBD2 is a possible D gene (5 bases). The germline CDR1 and CDR2 sequences are LNHDA and SQIVND (reference sequence). V shed 10 bases and J shed 5 bases, with 17 bases lying between them. CDR3 length equals 14 residues. CDR3 in amino acids: CATLRSEETGELFF. DNA for the CDR3: TGTGCCACCCTCCGATCGGAGGAAACCGGGGAGCTGTTTTTT.

This clonotype was detected ten times or more. At one end the junction does not follow the germline gene, possibly because of a read error. The chain uses TRBV7-7 and TRBJ2-1; 8 positions match TRBD2. The CDR3 has 15 amino acids. Germline V CDR1 and CDR2: SSHAT, FNYEAQ (reference sequence). The DNA of the CDR3 is TGTGCTAGCAGCTTAGGCCTAGCGGGTCACAATGAGCAGTTCTTC. Residues: CASSLGLAGHNEQFF.

This clonotype was counted many times. In DNA form, the CDR3 reads TGTGCCAGCACCAAGACGGGACAGGGTAACACTGAAGCTTTCTTT. Amino acid sequence: CASTKTGQGNTEAFF. This sequence joins TRBV25-1 and TRBJ1-1; 9 positions agree with TRBD1. Germline loops: CDR1 MGHDK, CDR2 SYGVNS. The CDR3 runs to 15 residues. The V gene end was trimmed by 7 bases and the J gene end by 2 bases; junction bases not matched to a gene: 8.

This clonotype has at least ten counts. The chain combines TRBV7-9 with TRBJ1-1; a weak D match, TRBD1 (6 bases). The CDR3 contains 13 residues. Trimming cost V 5 bases and J 3 bases, with 10 bases left between them. CDR1 SEHNR and CDR2 FQNEAQ come from the germline V gene (reference sequence). CDR3 coding DNA: TGTGCCAGCAGCAGGACAGTAGACACTGAAGCTTTCTTT. Protein sequence: CASSRTVDTEAFF.

This clonotype was seen ten or more times. V is TRBV28 and J is TRBJ2-2, with 9 positions matching TRBD2. The germline V gene has CDR1 MDHEN and CDR2 SYDVKM. J lost 4 bases, V lost 6 bases, and 3 bases had no gene match. This CDR3 spans 14 amino acids. This CDR3 is CASRGSGGTGELFF. CDR3 bases: TGTGCCAGCAGGGGTAGCGGGGGCACCGGGGAGCTGTTTTTT.

Notes on this clonotype: This could be a read error, since a much larger clone is one nucleotide away. The J gene is TRBJ1-5, the V gene TRBV5-1; 7 bases agree with TRBD1. The CDR3 totals 15 residues. CDR1 SGHRS and CDR2 YFSETQ come from the germline V gene. CDR3 nucleotide sequence: TGCTCCAGCAGCTTGGAGGGGGCGATGGGGCAGCCCCAGCATTTT. Translated: CSSSLEGAMGQPQHF.

Regarding this clonotype: A read error may explain this, as a much larger clone is one base away. This chain connects TRBV20-1 to TRBJ2-7, with D hard to call. The CDR3 sequence is 14 residues long. Trimming stripped 2 bases from V and 2 bases from J, with 13 bases between. Germline V CDR1 and CDR2: DFQATT, SNEGSKA (reference sequence). The CDR3 loop reads CSARTETGTYEQYF. The CDR3 coding sequence is TGCAGTGCTAGAACCGAGACGGGTACCTACGAGCAGTACTTC.

Remarks on this clonotype: A far larger clone is one nucleotide away, so this likely arose from a read error. The CDR3 DNA reads TGTGCCAGCAGTTACTCCCCCCCCACAGGGGGCATCTACAATGAGCAGCTCTTC. It encodes CASSYSPPTGGIYNEQLF. The genes are TRBV6-5 and TRBJ2-1; 9 nucleotides line up with TRBD1. Germline V lookup: CDR1 MNHEY, CDR2 SVGAGI. This CDR3 region has 18 residues.

There are many counts of this clonotype. This rearrangement joins TRBV7-2 to TRBJ2-1; no clear D. There are 13 residues in the CDR3. V lost 5 bases and J 6 bases, leaving 11 bases between the germline ends. Germline CDR1 is SGHTA and CDR2 is FQGNSA. CDR3 nucleotides: TGTGCCAGCAGCCGCGACTTCTCCAATGAGCAGTTCTTC. It is translated as CASSRDFSNEQFF.

There are many counts of this clonotype. CDR3 sequence reads: CASSQERVGRGSSYNEQFF. The CDR3 DNA reads as TGTGCCAGCAGCCAAGAAAGGGTAGGCCGAGGGAGCTCCTACAATGAGCAGTTCTTC. The V and J genes are TRBV14 and TRBJ2-1; tentative D call: TRBD2 (5 bases). The V and J ends lost 0 bases and 0 bases respectively, with 18 bases between them. The CDR3 totals 19 residues. The V gene's germline CDR1 is SGHDN and CDR2 FVKESK.

This clonotype was seen repeatedly, ten times or more. CDR3 sequence (DNA): TGCAGTGGGGGGACAGGGGAAAGCAATGAGCAGTTCTTC. It specifies CSGGTGESNEQFF. This sequence joins TRBV20-1 and TRBJ2-1; 10 bases fit TRBD1. Per germline, CDR1 DFQATT and CDR2 SNEGSKA (reference sequence). V was clipped by 7 bases and J by 6 bases; unmatched bases: 6. This CDR3 has 13 amino acids.

This clonotype was observed many times. The chain employs TRBV28 and TRBJ2-3; D is ambiguous. V lost 3 bases, J lost 0 bases, and 4 bases lay in between. Germline V gives CDR1 MDHEN, CDR2 SYDVKM. This CDR3 region has 13 residues. The CDR3 bases are TGTGCCAGCAGTTTTGGCAGCACAGATACGCAGTATTTT. Encoded protein: CASSFGSTDTQYF.

This clonotype has ten or more counts. This chain connects TRBV28 to TRBJ2-7; D might be TRBD1 (5 bases). CDR3 length: 15 residues. V lost 4 bases, J lost 5 bases, and 18 bases lay in between. In germline, CDR1 is MDHEN, CDR2 SYDVKM. Written as DNA, the CDR3 is TGTGCCAGCAGTTCAGCCCGAAGACAGACGAACGAGCAGTACTTC. Protein product: CASSSARRQTNEQYF.

V gene TRBV5-1 combines with J gene TRBJ2-2, with D possibly matching TRBD2 (6 bases). CDR1 and CDR2 from the germline V gene are SGHRS and YFSETQ. V dropped 7 bases and J dropped 5 bases, with 18 bases sitting between them. This CDR3 is 15 amino acids long. In DNA form, the CDR3 reads TGCGCCAGCGGACTCCAGATGGGAGGTACCGGGGAGCTGTTTTTT. Translation gives CASGLQMGGTGELFF.